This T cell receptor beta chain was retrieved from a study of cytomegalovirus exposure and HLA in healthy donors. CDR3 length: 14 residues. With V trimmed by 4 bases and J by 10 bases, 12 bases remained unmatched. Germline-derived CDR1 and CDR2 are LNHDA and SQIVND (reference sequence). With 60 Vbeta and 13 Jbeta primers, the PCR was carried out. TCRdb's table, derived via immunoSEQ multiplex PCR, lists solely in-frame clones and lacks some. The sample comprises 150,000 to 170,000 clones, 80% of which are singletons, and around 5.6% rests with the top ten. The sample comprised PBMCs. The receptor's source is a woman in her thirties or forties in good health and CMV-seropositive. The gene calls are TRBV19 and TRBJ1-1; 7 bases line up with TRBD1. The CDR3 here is CASSTYTGETGAFF. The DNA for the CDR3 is TGTGCCAGTAGTACCTATACAGGGGAGACAGGAGCTTTCTTT.